This T cell receptor (beta chain) came from a study of blood T cell repertoires in COVID-19. Study-wide background: For recovered donors of Cohort 3, there were two negative PCRs, clearance, or symptom resolution.

The repertoire was sequenced with immunoSEQ multiplex PCR; TCRdb's copy has only in-frame clones and lacks some. This table holds roughly 210,000 clones, over 75% found once. Trimming cost V 7 bases and J 4 bases; bases outside gene matches: 12. Germline assignment: CDR1 SQVTM and CDR2 ANQGSEA. The CDR3 is made up of 14 amino acids. The sequenced sample was PBMCs or T cells enriched from blood (not recorded which). The rearrangement joins TRBV29-1 to TRBJ1-1, with 7 bases identical to TRBD1. This receptor was taken from a man aged 25 to 40 in a cohort exposed to, infected with or recovered from COVID-19 (not recorded which). CDR3 sequence: CSARGDTLSTEAFF. Here the CDR3 DNA reads TGCAGCGCCAGGGGGGACACTTTATCCACTGAAGCTTTCTTT.